The source of this T cell receptor (beta chain) is a study of cytomegalovirus exposure and HLA in healthy donors. Regarding this clone: The antigen is unknown.

Study conclusions and caveats: In a later analysis, common viral pathogens appeared linked to several of the most significant clusters. In a later analysis, compared with equally common non-associated chains, HLA-associated beta chains were more expanded.

In the PCR, 60 Vbeta and 13 Jbeta primers were used. Clones were sequenced by immunoSEQ multiplex PCR, and TCRdb holds only the in-frame ones, with some missing. The table lists roughly 100,000 clones, 65% to 80% of them singletons. Looked up from germline, CDR1 is SGHKS and CDR2 is YYEKEE (reference sequence). V dropped 3 bases and J dropped 4 bases, with 14 bases sitting between them. This CDR3 has 14 amino acids. The receptor was derived from a male donor in good health and CMV-seronegative. V and J are TRBV5-5 and TRBJ2-7, with D hard to call. The sequenced material came from PBMCs. The CDR3 sequence: CASSSSWAGYEQYF. The CDR3 DNA sequence: TGTGCCAGCAGCTCGAGCTGGGCTGGGTACGAGCAGTACTTC.